These T cell receptor beta chains were read from a single sample in a study of CD8 T cells in Susac syndrome. TCRdb independently ran MiXCR on the immunoSEQ multiplex PCR reads; one entry per CDR3 protein. The data show roughly 400,000 distinct CDR3 sequences, around 83% seen once. Sequencing was performed on CD8+ T cells from PBMCs. These receptors all come from a human donor with multiple sclerosis. Both conserved end residues are part of each CDR3. D genes are given only for firm matches. Clone size is shown for a subset of rows, as once, few, many or a class of expanded clone.

clone size	V gene	J gene	D gene	CDR3 protein	CDR3 DNA
few	TRBV6-2/TRBV6-3	TRBJ2-1	TRBD2	CASSITLAGSREQFF	TGTGCCAGCAGTATTACCCTAGCGGGAAGTCGTGAGCAGTTCTTC
once	TRBV7-8	TRBJ1-1	.	CASSLAPRLGAQTTEAFF	TGTGCCAGCAGCTTAGCGCCGCGTTTGGGGGCGCAGACCACTGAAGCTTTCTTT
.	TRBV6-5	TRBJ2-3	.	CASRQGQGHADTQYF	TGTGCCAGCAGGCAAGGCCAGGGGCACGCAGATACGCAGTATTTT
.	TRBV6-5	TRBJ2-1	.	CASSGGDEQFF	TGTGCCAGCAGTGGGGGTGATGAGCAGTTCTTC
.	TRBV28	TRBJ1-1	.	CASSFEFAQQAFF	TGTGCCAGCAGTTTCGAATTCGCGCAGCAAGCTTTCTTT
once	TRBV6-4	TRBJ2-1	TRBD2	CASSDELAGISEQFF	TGTGCCAGCAGTGACGAGCTAGCGGGAATCAGTGAGCAGTTCTTC
once	TRBV10-3	TRBJ1-4	.	CAISEPDHNEKLFF	TGTGCCATCAGTGAACCGGATCATAATGAAAAACTGTTTTTT
.	TRBV6-1	TRBJ2-6	.	CASSDYGGSGANVLTF	TGTGCCAGCAGTGACTACGGAGGCTCTGGGGCCAACGTCCTGACTTTC
.	TRBV14	TRBJ2-2	TRBD2	CASSQLGREGPPAGELFF	TGTGCCAGCAGCCAATTAGGGCGGGAGGGCCCTCCAGCCGGGGAGCTGTTTTTT
once	TRBV6-1	TRBJ1-1	.	CASSEAQWDMNTEAFF	TGTGCCAGCAGTGAAGCGCAATGGGATATGAACACTGAAGCTTTCTTT
.	TRBV6-2/TRBV6-3	TRBJ2-3	TRBD2	CASSYSILAGEADTQYF	TGTGCCAGCAGTTACTCTATACTAGCGGGAGAAGCAGATACGCAGTATTTT
.	TRBV4-1	TRBJ1-1	.	CASGQDGSAEAFF	TGCGCCAGCGGCCAAGATGGTTCGGCAGAAGCTTTCTTT
.	TRBV4-1	TRBJ2-5	.	CASSQDLVSPQETQYF	TGCGCCAGCAGCCAAGATTTAGTATCACCGCAAGAGACCCAGTACTTC
.	TRBV5-1	TRBJ1-1	.	CASSSWGLNTEAFF	TGCGCCAGCAGCAGTTGGGGACTGAACACTGAAGCTTTCTTT
.	TRBV2	TRBJ2-5	.	CASSAPLPAKTVAEAETQYF	TGTGCCAGCAGTGCCCCCCTCCCCGCCAAGACAGTAGCAGAAGCAGAGACCCAGTACTTC
.	TRBV10-3	TRBJ2-7	.	CAISVPYSYEQYF	TGTGCCATCAGTGTACCGTACTCCTACGAGCAGTACTTC
.	TRBV20-1	TRBJ2-3	TRBD2	CSASGTSGGSSTDTQYF	TGCAGTGCTAGTGGGACTAGCGGGGGTTCTAGCACAGATACGCAGTATTTT